This T cell receptor beta chain was documented in a study of technical replicates of blood from a handful of donors (dated by TCRdb to the late 2010s). The library was produced with the immunoSEQ multiplex PCR assay. TCRdb obtained this table from immuneACCESS and retained in-frame rearrangements with V and J assigned. These tables miss some clones; where compared with another copy, unresolved V genes account for less than half of the shortfall, and the remainder is unexplained. In all, the sample holds 40,000 to 65,000 clones, and 86% of those were seen once. The ten largest clones represent 5.6% of the sample. As encoded in the germline V gene, CDR1 is MGHRA while CDR2 is YSYEKL. Counted from cysteine to phenylalanine, this CDR3 has 16 amino acids. Only the CDR3 DNA is retained, 48 bases long and in frame from the first base. Germline trimming: 2 bases from V, 4 bases from J; junction bases outside gene matches: 7.

About this clone itself: Its antigen remains undetermined. Within one base of it there is no much larger clone, and no base qualities were kept.

The sample taken for sequencing was PBMCs. This TCR came from a human donor in good health. Some clones in this sample may be carry-over from other donors' samples. The chain couples TRBV4-1 to TRBJ2-2, with 7 junctional bases fitting TRBD1. The DNA reads TGCGCCAGCAGCCAAAACCCAGGGGGTGTCACCGGGGAGCTGTTTTTT. This is translated as CASSQNPGGVTGELFF.